This T cell receptor beta chain originates from a study of tumor-infiltrating lymphocytes in primary liver carcinoma. Study-wide context: There were tumors of stage T1-T3 N0M0, each 4.2 to 10 cm across.

Co-extracting RNA and DNA was done with about 20-33 mg of unsorted bulk tissue as input. Each tumor was sampled at four poles and its centre. The input was 450 to 500 ng total RNA; TCR beta cDNA was made from it with a constant-region primer. It was through three nested multiplex PCR rounds of slightly modified ARM-PCR that TCR beta libraries arose. The first two PCR rounds used TRBV1-TRBV30 primers with a Cbeta primer, approximately 9 cycles each. TCRdb analysed the multiplex PCR reads with MiXCR anew, one entry per CDR3 protein. The table shows 80,000 or so distinct CDR3 sequences, with about 64% occurring only once. Comments on this clonotype: At one boundary the junction diverges from the germline segment, which might be a read error.

The CDR3 contains 14 residues. The V call is TRBV12-3 or TRBV12-4, the J call TRBJ1-3; 7 bases line up with TRBD1. The sequence was collected from a woman aged 55-75 years with primary liver carcinoma and hepatitis B virus infection. Sequencing input: liver tumor tissue from sampling region 4. Specified subset: tumor region T4, right-lateral pole. CDR3 in amino acids: CANSFRQGGNVIYF. As DNA, the CDR3 is TGTGCCAACAGTTTCCGACAGGGCGGAAACGTCATATATTTT.